Listed below are T cell receptor beta chains from one sample, sequenced in a study of blood T cells in healthy people across ages. Each CDR3 protein gets one entry after TCRdb re-called the 5' RACE reads with MiXCR. Of about 1.6 million distinct CDR3 sequences in the sample, around 36% were seen once. The sample consisted of blood. The receptor set was obtained from a woman aged 25 to 39 in good health. Each CDR3 is given with its conserved first and last residue. A D gene is named only where the DNA matches it firmly. Not every row has a clone size; where given, it reads once, few, many or a size class.

cdr3_length,clone_size,j_call,d_call,v_call,cdr3_aa,cdr3_nt
15,NA,TRBJ2-1,NA,TRBV6-5,CASSYDGGRENEQFF,TGTGCCAGCAGTTATGATGGGGGCAGGGAAAATGAGCAGTTCTTC
13,few,TRBJ1-2,TRBD1,TRBV27,CASRPQGAIGYTF,TGTGCCAGCAGGCCTCAGGGGGCGATCGGCTACACCTTC
15,many,TRBJ2-7,NA,TRBV6-6,CASSEQPDPIYEQYF,TGTGCCAGCAGTGAGCAGCCGGACCCTATCTACGAGCAGTACTTC
15,NA,TRBJ1-1,TRBD1,TRBV2,CASSRGTAIRSEAFF,TGTGCCAGCAGTCGAGGGACAGCGATTCGCTCTGAAGCTTTCTTT
17,NA,TRBJ2-1,TRBD2,TRBV5-1,CASSWWTGTSGRNEQFF,TGCGCCAGCAGCTGGTGGACCGGGACTAGCGGGCGGAATGAGCAGTTCTTC
18,many,TRBJ2-6,NA,TRBV7-6,CASSLDWGPNSGANVLTF,TGTGCCAGCAGCTTAGACTGGGGGCCAAACTCTGGGGCCAACGTCCTGACTTTC
13,once,TRBJ2-3,NA,TRBV5-1,CASRRPGADTQYF,TGCGCCAGCAGAAGGCCGGGCGCAGATACGCAGTATTTT
13,few,TRBJ2-1,TRBD1,TRBV10-3,CAIGGQGANEQFF,TGTGCCATCGGGGGGCAGGGGGCGAATGAGCAGTTCTTC
14,NA,TRBJ1-1,NA,TRBV30,CAWTYVGGNTEAFF,TGTGCCTGGACCTATGTCGGGGGGAACACTGAAGCTTTCTTT
18,NA,TRBJ2-1,TRBD2,TRBV4-1,CASSQGVSTSGSYNERFF,TGCGCCAGCAGCCAAGGTGTCTCTACTAGCGGGAGTTACAATGAGCGGTTCTTC
16,many,TRBJ2-5,TRBD2,TRBV7-2,CASSWTSGGIQETQYF,TGTGCCAGCAGCTGGACTAGCGGGGGGATTCAAGAGACCCAGTACTTC
15,NA,TRBJ2-3,NA,TRBV27,CASSLSWTGADTQYF,TGTGCCAGCAGTTTATCCTGGACCGGGGCAGATACGCAGTATTTT
14,NA,TRBJ1-2,NA,TRBV21-1,CASRGRHPNYGYTF,TGTGCCAGCCGGGGACGCCACCCCAACTATGGCTACACCTTC
14,NA,TRBJ2-7,TRBD1,TRBV30,CAWSGDRGYNEQYF,TGTGCCTGGAGTGGGGACAGGGGGTATAACGAGCAGTACTTC
15,few,TRBJ1-4,NA,TRBV6-6,CASSYVVGSNEKLFF,TGTGCCAGCAGTTACGTTGTAGGGTCTAATGAAAAACTGTTTTTT
15,NA,TRBJ2-4,NA,TRBV3-1,CASSSSGSSKNIQYF,TGTGCCAGCAGCTCATCGGGCTCGTCCAAAAACATTCAGTACTTC
14,NA,TRBJ2-5,NA,TRBV20-1,CSARDSGRQETQYF,TGCAGTGCTAGAGATTCGGGCCGGCAAGAGACCCAGTACTTC
15,few,TRBJ1-5,NA,TRBV4-2,CASSQQGPINQPQHF,TGTGCCAGCAGCCAACAGGGGCCGATCAATCAGCCCCAGCATTTT
17,NA,TRBJ2-6,NA,TRBV5-1,CASSLWGDGAGANVLTF,TGCGCCAGCAGCTTGTGGGGGGACGGTGCTGGGGCCAACGTCCTGACTTTC
12,many,TRBJ2-7,NA,TRBV29-1,CSVEILGSEQYF,TGCAGCGTTGAAATTCTCGGAAGCGAGCAGTACTTC
15,few,TRBJ2-3,NA,TRBV7-9,CASSPARDGSDTQYF,TGTGCCAGCAGCCCCGCCCGGGACGGTTCAGATACGCAGTATTTT
19,NA,TRBJ2-1,TRBD2,TRBV5-1,CASSLGGTSGSSSYNEQFF,TGCGCCAGCAGCTTGGGGGGGACTAGCGGAAGCAGCTCCTACAATGAGCAGTTCTTC